Below, one TCR beta chain is given with its context. The antigen is undetermined. The germline CDR1 and CDR2 sequences are SGHAT and FQNNGV. The length of the CDR3 is 15 residues. The V segment lost 5 bases and the J segment 4 bases; nucleotides outside the gene matches: 8. TCRdb fed the reads into MiXCR, producing one record per CDR3 protein. The sample includes 100,000 to 150,000 distinct CDR3 sequences, 32% seen only once; the top ten take under 70%. This entry belongs to a study of T cell repertoires in cytomegalovirus infection. Overall study: Recently identified HLA-C-restricted CMV epitopes were used, and well-studied HLA-B-restricted CMV epitopes were used as well. Study outcomes and limitations: HLA-C-restricted CMV-specific TCR beta clonotypes were dominant in the ex vivo response.

This specimen consisted of CD8+ T cells from cultured PBMCs, obtained from culture after CMV antigen stimulation. The TCR was taken from a human donor in good health (CMV status not recorded). Some clones in this sample may be carry-over from other donors' samples. V gene TRBV11-2 combines with J gene TRBJ1-1, with 9 bases lining up with TRBD1. The CDR3 nucleotides are TGTGCCAGCAGCCCGTGGACAGGGGAGGGCACTGAAGCTTTCTTT. It translates to CASSPWTGEGTEAFF.